The next 18 T cell receptor beta chains were all read from a single sample in a study of T cell changes during pregnancy in multiple sclerosis. Measured with immunoSEQ multiplex PCR; TCRdb has only the in-frame clones, and not every one. This sample yields around 52,000 clones, of which about 86% are seen a single time; about 5% belongs to the top ten. Sequences were obtained from peripheral blood from another person, used as feeder cells. The origin of the receptors is a human donor whose cells served as feeder cells for cultures in a pregnancy study.

This chain links TRBV4-1 with TRBJ1-5, with TRBD1 matching 11 bases. CDR3 length: 15 amino acids. Per germline, CDR1 MGHRA and CDR2 YSYEKL. Trimming at V came to 6 bases and at J to 4 bases, leaving 5 bases not matched to a gene. The CDR3 protein is CASSLGQGANQPQHF. The CDR3 nucleotides read TGCGCCAGCAGTTTAGGACAGGGGGCAAATCAGCCCCAGCATTTT.

This sequence joins TRBV5-6 and TRBJ2-7; D ambiguous. V was shortened by 2 bases and J by 2 bases, with 8 bases between the two germline ends. Germline loops: CDR1 SGHDT, CDR2 YYEEEE. The CDR3 spans 13 residues. CDR3 DNA sequence: TGTGCCAGCAGCTTAACCCCAACCTACGAGCAGTACTTC. Protein: CASSLTPTYEQYF.

This chain connects TRBV30 to TRBJ1-4, with TRBD1 matching over 7 bases. Germline V lookup: CDR1 GTSNPN, CDR2 SVGIG (reference sequence). The CDR3 runs 16 residues. The junction had 10 bases not matched to a gene; V was cut back by 2 bases and J by 4 bases. The CDR3 DNA is TGTGCCTGGAGTTCAGACCGGACAGGAGTTAATGAAAAACTGTTTTTT. Its translation: CAWSSDRTGVNEKLFF.

This clone was recorded once. The rearrangement joins TRBV28 to TRBJ2-7, with D possibly TRBD1 on 6 matching bases. CDR1 and CDR2 (germline): MDHEN, SYDVKM. The CDR3 runs 15 residues. Trimming took off 3 bases at V and 1 base at J, with 13 bases between the two ends. DNA of the CDR3: TGTGCCAGCAGTTTCAGTGGGACACCATCCTACGAGCAGTACTTC. Its translation is CASSFSGTPSYEQYF.

The sample holds a few counts of this clone. The chain joins TRBV2 to TRBJ1-2; maybe TRBD1 (6 bases). There are 15 residues in the CDR3. Trimming took off 4 bases at V and 2 bases at J, with 14 bases between the two ends. The germline CDR1 and CDR2 sequences are SNHLY and FYNNEI. CDR3 sequence: CASSVTSGANYGYTF. The CDR3 bases are TGTGCCAGCAGTGTGACTTCGGGGGCAAACTATGGCTACACCTTC. Full variable domain (outside the CDR3, taken from reference TRBV2 and TRBJ1-2): EPEVTQTPSHQVTQMGQEVILRCVPISNHLYFYWYRQILGQKVEFLVSFYNNEISEKSEIFDDQFSVERPDGSNFTLKIRSTKLEDSAMYFCASSVTSGANYGYTFGSGTRLTVV.

This chain uses TRBV5-6 with TRBJ1-1; 9 nucleotides align to TRBD1. The CDR3 runs 14 residues. CDR1 and CDR2 (germline): SGHDT, YYEEEE. Germline trimming cut 2 bases from V and 5 bases from J; bases unmatched to any gene: 4. The CDR3 reads CASSLQGALTEAFF. CDR3 DNA sequence: TGTGCCAGCAGCTTACAGGGGGCCTTGACTGAAGCTTTCTTT.

In nucleotides, the CDR3 is TGCGCCAGCAGAGGGGGCAGAGATGGCTACACCTTC. Translating gives CASRGGRDGYTF. The V gene is TRBV5-1, the J gene TRBJ1-2; 7 nucleotides match TRBD1. The length of the CDR3 is 12 residues. Germline V gene lookup returns CDR1 SGHRS and CDR2 YFSETQ. V lost 5 bases, J lost 6 bases, and 4 bases stayed unmatched.

V gene TRBV7-2 combines with J gene TRBJ1-1; 7 nucleotides align to TRBD1. The length of the CDR3 is 18 residues. V dropped 1 base and J dropped 4; count of bases not matched to a gene: 15. Germline assignment: CDR1 SGHTA and CDR2 FQGNSA. Written as DNA, the CDR3 is TGTGCCAGCAGCTTAGTAAAACAGGGGCCCTTAAGGGTCACTGAAGCTTTCTTT. Protein: CASSLVKQGPLRVTEAFF.

The chain's CDR3 is CASLPRLATGELFF. The CDR3 nucleotides read TGTGCCAGTCTCCCGAGACTAGCAACCGGGGAGCTGTTTTTT. This chain joins TRBV2 and TRBJ2-2; TRBD2 matches at 7 bases. V shed 9 bases and J 5 bases; nucleotides not matched to a gene: 9. Germline V CDR1 and CDR2: SNHLY, FYNNEI. The CDR3 sequence is 14 residues long.

The rearrangement uses TRBV13 and TRBJ2-3; no reliable D call. The CDR3 loop spans 16 amino acids. The germline V and J ends were trimmed by 0 bases and 6 bases, with 16 bases remaining between them. CDR1 is PRHDT, CDR2 FYEKMQ, per germline (reference sequence). CDR3 amino acids: CASSLGSLNGPDTQYF. The CDR3 DNA follows: TGTGCCAGCAGCTTAGGCTCACTCAACGGGCCGGATACGCAGTATTTT.

V usage is TRBV5-4 and J usage is TRBJ1-1, with D hard to call. V dropped 0 bases and J dropped 8 bases, with 11 bases sitting between them. The CDR3 runs to 13 residues. The germline V gene has CDR1 SGHNT and CDR2 YYREEE (reference sequence). The CDR3 coding sequence is TGTGCCAGCAGCTTGGCGGGCGGGAAGGAAGCTTTCTTT. Protein: CASSLAGGKEAFF. The entire variable domain, with the rest obtained from reference TRBV5-4 and TRBJ1-1, is as follows: ETGVTQSPTHLIKTRGQQVTLRCSSQSGHNTVSWYQQALGQGPQFIFQYYREEENGRGNFPPRFSGLQFPNYSSELNVNALELDDSALYLCASSLAGGKEAFFGQGTRLTVV.

V and J are TRBV5-1 and TRBJ1-3, with 7 positions matching TRBD1. This CDR3 spans 15 amino acids. With V trimmed by 0 bases and J by 2 bases, 2 bases remained unmatched. Germline V gene sequence: CDR1 SGHRS, CDR2 YFSETQ. CDR3 region: CASSLGQGAGNTIYF. Here the CDR3 DNA reads TGCGCCAGCAGCTTGGGACAGGGAGCTGGAAACACCATATATTTT.

The chain joins TRBV5-5 to TRBJ2-3; D remains unclear. The CDR3 is made up of 14 amino acids. V was clipped by 4 bases and J by 4 bases, with 13 bases between them. Germline V gene sequence: CDR1 SGHKS, CDR2 YYEKEE (reference sequence). The CDR3 region is CASSTNWWADTQYF. The CDR3 coding sequence is TGTGCCAGCAGCACCAACTGGTGGGCAGATACGCAGTATTTT.

The gene calls are TRBV13 and TRBJ2-1, with unresolved D. V was trimmed by 5 bases and J by 7 bases, leaving 21 bases between them. The CDR3 has 16 residues. Germline V lookup: CDR1 PRHDT, CDR2 FYEKMQ (reference sequence). DNA of the CDR3: TGTGCCAGCAGCCTCAGGAGTCCACTCGACATTAATGAGCAGTTCTTC. The encoded protein is CASSLRSPLDINEQFF.

This chain joins TRBV7-2 and TRBJ2-1, with 10 nucleotides matching TRBD2. The CDR3 extends over 15 amino acids. V lost 6 bases, J lost 2 bases, and 4 bases stayed unmatched. Germline assignment: CDR1 SGHTA and CDR2 FQGNSA. This CDR3 reads CASRRTSGAYNEQFF. CDR3 nucleotide sequence: TGTGCCAGCAGACGAACTAGCGGGGCCTACAATGAGCAGTTCTTC.

This sequence joins TRBV6-5 and TRBJ1-4; D is possibly TRBD1 (6 bases). V was clipped by 4 bases and J by 8 bases, with 11 bases between them. CDR1 and CDR2 from the germline V gene are MNHEY and SVGAGI. The CDR3 sequence is 13 residues long. CDR3: CASSSYRAEKLFF. The CDR3 nucleotides read TGTGCCAGCAGTTCTTACAGGGCGGAAAAACTGTTTTTT.

The CDR3 protein is CAISESEEVYGYTF. The CDR3 DNA is TGTGCCATCAGTGAGTCTGAGGAGGTCTATGGCTACACCTTC. V and J are TRBV10-3 and TRBJ1-2; D not certain. The CDR3 covers 14 residues. V was pared by 0 bases and J by 4 bases, with 9 bases between. CDR1 ENHRY and CDR2 SYGVKD come from the germline V gene.

The rearrangement joins TRBV19 to TRBJ1-4; D is unresolved. The CDR3 covers 14 residues. The germline CDR1 and CDR2 sequences are LNHDA and SQIVND (reference sequence). Trimming pared 7 bases from V and 0 bases from J, leaving 9 bases between. In DNA, the CDR3 is TGTGCCAGTACGCGAACCGCAACTAATGAAAAACTGTTTTTT. Translated: CASTRTATNEKLFF.